The 32 T cell receptor beta chains given below trace back to one sample, sequenced in a study of T cell clonotyping in hematopoietic cell transplantation. Clones were read by immunoSEQ multiplex PCR, and TCRdb kept only the in-frame ones, dropping some. The sample contains approximately 42,000 clones, 95% of which appear only once. The source material was peripheral blood mononuclear cells. The receptor source for this set is a young man in good health. Some clones in this sample may be carry-over from other donors' samples.

The chain carries TRBV29-1 and TRBJ1-1, with D unresolved. CDR3 length: 12 amino acids. The V end was cut by 3 bases, the J end by 2 bases, with 7 bases between. Germline-derived CDR1 and CDR2 are SQVTM and ANQGSEA. The CDR3 nucleotides read TGCAGCGTTGATGAGGGTAACACTGAAGCTTTCTTT. It yields the protein CSVDEGNTEAFF.

V usage is TRBV5-1 and J usage is TRBJ1-4; D is unresolved. The CDR3 runs to 15 residues. Deletions cut 2 bases from V and 0 bases from J, with 8 bases between. CDR1 and CDR2 from the germline V gene are SGHRS and YFSETQ. In DNA, the CDR3 is TGCGCCAGCAGCTTAAACACAGCAACTAATGAAAAACTGTTTTTT. Translated, it gives CASSLNTATNEKLFF.

The chain recombines TRBV10-3 with TRBJ1-3; D is possibly TRBD1 (5 bases). Trimming stripped 5 bases from V and 4 bases from J, with 18 bases between. Germline V gene lookup returns CDR1 ENHRY and CDR2 SYGVKD. The length of the CDR3 is 16 residues. CDR3 sequence (DNA): TGTGCCATCAGTCCGCAAACAGGTGGGACCGGAAACACCATATATTTT. It yields the protein CAISPQTGGTGNTIYF.

The genes are TRBV5-4 and TRBJ2-7, with TRBD1 matching 7 bases. CDR1 and CDR2 (germline): SGHNT, YYREEE (reference sequence). The CDR3 spans 13 residues. Germline trimming cut 4 bases from V and 2 bases from J; bases unmatched to any gene: 3. The CDR3 DNA reads as TGTGCCAGCAGCAGACAGGGAACCTACGAGCAGTACTTC. As protein: CASSRQGTYEQYF.

A word on this clone: At one end the junction does not follow the germline gene, possibly because of a read error. This chain connects TRBV7-7 to TRBJ2-7; D is ambiguous. CDR3 length: 13 amino acids. Germline assignment: CDR1 SSHAT and CDR2 FNYEAQ (reference sequence). The CDR3 reads CASSLSPTYEQYF. The CDR3 coding sequence is TGTGCTAGCAGCTTGTCCCCAACCTACGAGCAGTACTTC.

J is TRBJ2-7 and V is TRBV27; no definite D call. The V end was cut by 5 bases, the J end by 7 bases, with 15 bases between. This CDR3 has 13 amino acids. The germline CDR1 and CDR2 sequences are MNHEY and SMNVEV (reference sequence). CDR3 nucleotides: TGTGCCAGCAGTCTCAGGACCCCGGATGAGCAGTACTTC. It encodes CASSLRTPDEQYF.

The V and J genes are TRBV7-2 and TRBJ1-1; D may be TRBD1 (6 bases). V gave up 4 bases and J gave up 1 base, with 16 bases separating them. This CDR3 region has 16 residues. Germline-derived CDR1 and CDR2 are SGHTA and FQGNSA. The CDR3 DNA sequence: TGTGCCAGCAGCTCGAGACGGGACACCGGGAACACTGAAGCTTTCTTT. Its protein is CASSSRRDTGNTEAFF. The entire variable domain, with the rest obtained from reference TRBV7-2 and TRBJ1-1, is as follows: GAGVSQSPSNKVTEKGKDVELRCDPISGHTALYWYRQSLGQGLEFLIYFQGNSAPDKSGLPSDRFSAERTGGSVSTLTIQRTQQEDSAVYLCASSSRRDTGNTEAFFGQGTRLTVV.

This chain uses TRBV27 with TRBJ2-1; TRBD2 agrees at 9 bases. This CDR3 comprises 16 residues. V lost 5 bases, J lost 1 base, and 6 bases stayed unmatched. CDR1 is MNHEY and CDR2 is SMNVEV in the germline V gene (reference sequence). The CDR3 bases are TGTGCCAGCAGTCCCAGACTAGCGGAATCCTACAATGAGCAGTTCTTC. Amino acids: CASSPRLAESYNEQFF.

The chain uses TRBV7-3 and TRBJ2-1, with TRBD2 matching 8 bases. The V gene end was trimmed by 4 bases and the J gene end by 8 bases; junction bases not matched to a gene: 7. Germline lookup yields CDR1 SGHTA and CDR2 FQGTGA. This CDR3 has 14 amino acids. The DNA for the CDR3 is TGTGCCAGCAGCTCGAGCGGGAGTGGGGATGAGCAGTTCTTC. Encoded protein: CASSSSGSGDEQFF. The full variable domain, its missing parts supplied by reference TRBV7-3 and TRBJ2-1, is GAGVSQTPSNKVTEKGKYVELRCDPISGHTALYWYRQSLGQGPEFLIYFQGTGAADDSGLPNDRFFAVRPEGSVSTLKIQRTERGDSAVYLCASSSSGSGDEQFFGPGTRLTVL.

This CDR3 is CASLPLDRYNYGYTF. The CDR3 bases are TGTGCCAGCTTACCGCTAGACAGATACAACTATGGCTACACCTTC. The chain combines TRBV11-3 with TRBJ1-2, with a tentative D call TRBD1 (5 bases). The CDR3 covers 15 residues. The germline V gene has CDR1 SGHNT and CDR2 YENEEA. V lost 8 bases and J lost 2, with 18 bases in between.

This clone has a handful of counts. The chain carries TRBV7-2 and TRBJ2-7; no firm D call. The germline CDR1 and CDR2 sequences are SGHTA and FQGNSA. Trimming removed 4 bases at V and 6 bases at J, with 13 bases between. The CDR3 sequence is 13 residues long. The CDR3 sequence: CASSSAKRVEQYF. The CDR3 nucleotides are TGTGCCAGCAGCTCAGCCAAAAGGGTCGAGCAGTACTTC.

Concerning this clone itself: The germline gene is not matched at one end of the junction; a read error may be the cause. This sequence joins TRBV7-9 and TRBJ2-2; 9 nucleotides line up with TRBD2. Germline loops: CDR1 SEHNR, CDR2 FQNEAQ (reference sequence). There are 13 residues in the CDR3. In DNA form, the CDR3 reads TGTGCCAGCAGCTCGAAAAGCGGGGGGAGACCGACTTTT. Protein: CASSSKSGGRPTF.

The chain has TRBV28 and TRBJ2-5; maybe TRBD1 (5 bases). The ends were cut back, 2 bases at V and 5 bases at J, with 12 bases in the middle. Germline CDR1 MDHEN, CDR2 SYDVKM. This CDR3 spans 14 amino acids. This CDR3 is CASSLHQGGETQYF. The CDR3 DNA is TGTGCCAGCAGTTTACATCAGGGTGGCGAGACCCAGTACTTC.

This chain joins TRBV7-6 and TRBJ1-5; D gene uncertain. V was trimmed by 6 bases and J by 7 bases, leaving 19 bases between them. The CDR3 loop spans 15 amino acids. Germline V gene sequence: CDR1 SGHVS, CDR2 FNYEAQ. The CDR3 is CASSLGSGFRQPQHF. The CDR3, as DNA: TGTGCCAGCAGTCTAGGGTCCGGTTTTAGGCAGCCCCAGCATTTT. Full variable domain (outside the CDR3, taken from reference TRBV7-6 and TRBJ1-5): GAGVSQSPRYKVTKRGQDVALRCDPISGHVSLYWYRQALGQGPEFLTYFNYEAQQDKSGLPNDRFSAERPEGSISTLTIQRTEQRDSAMYRCASSLGSGFRQPQHFGDGTRLSIL.

This chain connects TRBV12-5 to TRBJ2-7; the match to TRBD1 covers 8 bases. Germline-derived CDR1 and CDR2 are LGHNT and FRNRAP. Trimming cost V 1 base and J 0 bases; bases outside gene matches: 8. This CDR3 is built from 17 residues. CDR3 nucleotide sequence: TGTGCTAGTGGTTTGGGGATCCGGACAGGGCGCTCCTACGAGCAGTACTTC. Translation gives CASGLGIRTGRSYEQYF.

This clone has more than one count but fewer than ten. The chain combines TRBV10-2 with TRBJ1-2; D is undetermined. The CDR3 totals 12 residues. The germline V gene has CDR1 WSHSY and CDR2 SAAADI. V dropped 0 bases and J dropped 5 bases, with 4 bases sitting between them. Here the CDR3 reads CASSESGYGYTF. In nucleotides, the CDR3 is TGCGCCAGCAGTGAGTCGGGTTATGGCTACACCTTC.

The V gene is TRBV10-2, the J gene TRBJ2-7; the D gene is possibly TRBD1 (6 bases). Germline lookup yields CDR1 WSHSY and CDR2 SAAADI. The CDR3 has 13 amino acids. Trimming shortened V by 5 bases and J by 1 base, and 9 bases separated the two germline ends. This chain's CDR3 is CASSRDKSYEQYF. The DNA for the CDR3 is TGCGCCAGCAGTCGGGACAAGTCCTACGAGCAGTACTTC.

The J gene is TRBJ1-5, the V gene TRBV27, with D uncertain. Germline CDR1 is MNHEY and CDR2 is SMNVEV (reference sequence). This CDR3 is built from 12 residues. With 3 bases removed from V and 3 bases from J, the gap between germline ends came to 3 bases. CDR3: CASSFSNQPQHF. CDR3 bases: TGTGCCAGCAGTTTTTCCAATCAGCCCCAGCATTTT.

This clone was observed once. Other DNA sequences of this sample code for an identical CDR3. The chain recombines TRBV29-1 with TRBJ2-2; TRBD1 matches at 8 bases. In germline, CDR1 is SQVTM, CDR2 ANQGSEA. The junction had 3 bases not matched to a gene; V was cut back by 7 bases and J by 2 bases. This CDR3 region has 13 residues. Here the CDR3 DNA reads TGCAGCGGGGGGACAGGTAACACCGGGGAGCTGTTTTTT. This encodes CSGGTGNTGELFF.

The chain employs TRBV7-3 and TRBJ2-2, with D perhaps matching TRBD2 (6 bases). V lost 5 bases, J lost 0 bases, and 19 bases lay in between. From germline, CDR1 is SGHTA and CDR2 FQGTGA. The CDR3 runs 18 residues. The CDR3 protein is CASSPPQAGRPNTGELFF. The CDR3 bases are TGTGCCAGCAGCCCCCCCCAGGCGGGACGGCCGAACACCGGGGAGCTGTTTTTT.

The rearrangement joins TRBV7-2 to TRBJ2-7; D is perhaps TRBD2 (7 bases). Germline CDR1 reads SGHTA; CDR2 reads FQGNSA. This CDR3 contains 16 residues. The V end was cut by 3 bases, the J end by 4 bases, with 19 bases between. The CDR3 protein is CASSFRGGGPGYEQYF. For the CDR3, the DNA is TGTGCCAGCAGCTTCAGGGGCGGGGGTCCGGGGTACGAGCAGTACTTC. The full variable domain, in which reference TRBV7-2 and TRBJ2-7 provide the parts outside the CDR3, is GAGVSQSPSNKVTEKGKDVELRCDPISGHTALYWYRQSLGQGLEFLIYFQGNSAPDKSGLPSDRFSAERTGGSVSTLTIQRTQQEDSAVYLCASSFRGGGPGYEQYFGPGTRLTVT.

This sequence joins TRBV6-1 and TRBJ1-6; 9 nucleotides line up with TRBD1. After removal of 2 bases from V and 8 bases from J, the junction contained 4 bases not matched to a gene. Germline V gives CDR1 MNHNS, CDR2 SASEGT. The length of the CDR3 is 15 residues. This CDR3 reads CASSETGGWYSPLHF. In DNA, the CDR3 is TGTGCCAGCAGTGAAACAGGGGGCTGGTATTCACCCCTCCACTTT.

CDR3 sequence: CASSSPAGTSTDTQYF. Here the CDR3 DNA reads TGTGCCAGCAGCTCACCAGCGGGGACTAGCACAGATACGCAGTATTTT. The rearrangement joins TRBV7-9 to TRBJ2-3; TRBD2 matches 7 bases. Trimming cost V 4 bases and J 0 bases; bases outside gene matches: 7. Germline loops: CDR1 SEHNR, CDR2 FQNEAQ (reference sequence). The CDR3 spans 16 residues.

The gene calls are TRBV5-8 and TRBJ1-5; no firm D call. The CDR3 sequence is 13 residues long. Between the trimmed V and J ends, which lost 2 bases and 1 base, there was a span of 4 bases. The germline V gene has CDR1 SGHTS and CDR2 YDEGEE. The CDR3 coding sequence is TGTGCCAGCAGCTTCCAGAGCAATCAGCCCCAGCATTTT. Protein product: CASSFQSNQPQHF.

The chain uses TRBV5-1 and TRBJ1-4, with a tentative D call TRBD1 (5 bases). In germline, CDR1 is SGHRS, CDR2 YFSETQ. The CDR3 covers 16 residues. With 0 bases removed from V and 2 bases from J, the gap between germline ends came to 11 bases. The CDR3 nucleotides read TGCGCCAGCAGCTTGGTGGGGACTGACACTAATGAAAAACTGTTTTTT. It is translated as CASSLVGTDTNEKLFF.

V usage is TRBV23-1 and J usage is TRBJ2-7, with D unresolved. TRBV23-1 is given ORF status, its function remaining uncertain. V shed 0 bases and J shed 0 bases, with 9 bases lying between them. The CDR3 is made up of 15 amino acids. The CDR3 DNA follows: TGCGCCAGCAGTCAATCGTATCGGGCCTCCTACGAGCAGTACTTC. Translation: CASSQSYRASYEQYF.

The chain is built from TRBV29-1 and TRBJ2-1, with 8 bases matching TRBD2. This CDR3 contains 13 residues. From germline, CDR1 is SQVTM and CDR2 ANQGSEA. V dropped 2 bases and J dropped 5; count of bases not matched to a gene: 2. CDR3 nucleotides: TGCAGCGTTGAACGGGGACTAGACAATGAGCAGTTCTTC. Translating gives CSVERGLDNEQFF.

This sequence joins TRBV10-2 and TRBJ2-7; TRBD1 matches 7 bases. The trim removed 9 bases at V and 7 bases at J, leaving 9 bases unmatched. Germline V lookup: CDR1 WSHSY, CDR2 SAAADI. This CDR3 comprises 12 residues. The CDR3 region is CASLQGRGEQYF. The CDR3 DNA sequence: TGCGCCAGTCTACAGGGGCGCGGGGAGCAGTACTTC.

The chain is built from TRBV4-3 and TRBJ1-5; D is undetermined. The V and J ends lost 0 bases and 2 bases respectively, with 8 bases between them. Germline loops: CDR1 LGHNA, CDR2 YSLEER. The CDR3 length is 15 residues. The CDR3 sequence: CASSQEVTGNQPQHF. The DNA for the CDR3 is TGCGCCAGCAGCCAAGAGGTAACAGGCAATCAGCCCCAGCATTTT.

The V call is TRBV10-3, the J call TRBJ2-1; 15 bases are shared with TRBD2. With 3 bases clipped from V and 2 bases from J, the junction kept 5 bases outside the gene matches. The V gene's germline CDR1 is ENHRY and CDR2 SYGVKD. This CDR3 has 18 amino acids. The DNA for the CDR3 is TGTGCCATCAGTGAAGGGACTAGCGGGAGGAGTGCCTACAATGAGCAGTTCTTC. It translates to CAISEGTSGRSAYNEQFF.

This rearrangement joins TRBV27 to TRBJ2-7; D is unclear. Germline-derived CDR1 and CDR2 are MNHEY and SMNVEV (reference sequence). Trimming took off 6 bases at V and 2 bases at J, with 11 bases between the two ends. The length of the CDR3 is 13 residues. CDR3 coding DNA: TGTGCCAGCAGCCCTACAGCTACCTACGAGCAGTACTTC. Protein sequence: CASSPTATYEQYF.

The chain is built from TRBV7-6 and TRBJ2-7; 8 bases fit TRBD2. The CDR3 runs 15 residues. Germline CDR1 reads SGHVS; CDR2 reads FNYEAQ. The V segment lost 5 bases and the J segment 3 bases; nucleotides outside the gene matches: 9. The CDR3 sequence is CASSLGSGAYYEQYF. The CDR3, as DNA: TGTGCCAGCAGCCTCGGTAGCGGGGCTTACTACGAGCAGTACTTC.